The T cell receptor (beta chain) under discussion was sequenced for a study of T cells after yellow fever vaccination. Overall study results and limits: Post-booster repertoires again held most primary-vaccination clones (approximately 96% CD4, roughly 88% CD8).

The CDR3 loop spans 16 amino acids. Concerning this clonotype itself: The antigen is not known.

Via MiXCR, TCRdb re-called the 5' RACE reads, giving one row per CDR3 protein. The sample lists around 550,000 distinct CDR3 sequences, around 21% seen once, with roughly 13% in the top ten. V is TRBV21-1 and J is TRBJ2-4; the D call TRBD2 from the table was never checked on the DNA. TRBV21-1 is flagged as a pseudogene. The sequence was obtained from a man aged 30 to 39 who received the YFV17D yellow fever vaccine. The starting material was PBMCs, obtained 15 days after the yellow fever booster vaccination. The CDR3 reads CASSKEAEREQNIQYF. CDR3 DNA sequence: TGTGCCAGCAGCAAAGAGGCGGAGCGGGAGCAAAACATTCAGTACTTC.